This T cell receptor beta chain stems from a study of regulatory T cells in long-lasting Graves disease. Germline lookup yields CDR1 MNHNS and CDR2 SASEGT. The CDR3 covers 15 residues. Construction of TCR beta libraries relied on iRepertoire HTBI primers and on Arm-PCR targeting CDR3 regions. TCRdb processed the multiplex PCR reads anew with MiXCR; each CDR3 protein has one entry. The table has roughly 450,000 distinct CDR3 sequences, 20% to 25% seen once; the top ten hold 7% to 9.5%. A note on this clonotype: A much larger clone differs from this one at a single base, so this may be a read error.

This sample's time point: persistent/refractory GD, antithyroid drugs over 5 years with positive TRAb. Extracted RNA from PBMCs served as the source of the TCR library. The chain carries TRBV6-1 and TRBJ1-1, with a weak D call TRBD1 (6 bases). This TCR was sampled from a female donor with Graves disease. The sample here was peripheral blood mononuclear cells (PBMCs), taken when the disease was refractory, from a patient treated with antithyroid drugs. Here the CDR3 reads CVSSVPQGLNTEAFF. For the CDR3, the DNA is TGTGTCAGCAGTGTTCCGCAGGGGTTGAACACTGAAGCTTTCTTT.